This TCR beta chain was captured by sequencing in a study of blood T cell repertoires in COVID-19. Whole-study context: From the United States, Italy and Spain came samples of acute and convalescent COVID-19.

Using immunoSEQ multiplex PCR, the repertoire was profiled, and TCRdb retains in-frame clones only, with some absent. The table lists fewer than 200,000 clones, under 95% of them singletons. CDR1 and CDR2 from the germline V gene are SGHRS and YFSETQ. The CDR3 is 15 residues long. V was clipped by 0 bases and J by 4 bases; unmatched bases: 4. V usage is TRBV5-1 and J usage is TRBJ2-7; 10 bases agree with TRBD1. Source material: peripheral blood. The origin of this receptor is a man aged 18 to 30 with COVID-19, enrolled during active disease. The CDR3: CASSLVGQGSYEQYF. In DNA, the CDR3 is TGCGCCAGCAGCTTGGTGGGACAGGGGTCTTACGAGCAGTACTTC.